These 4 T cell receptor delta chains came from one sample sequenced in a study of γδ T cells in repeated Plasmodium falciparum infection. Bulk repertoires came from Vgamma9/Vdelta2+ or Vdelta2-negative gammadelta T cells flow-sorted from PBMC. TCRdb made new clone calls on the multiplex PCR reads using CATT. The table has tens of thousands of delta-chain clones, over 1.5% seen once; the top ten hold 15%. The specimen was gamma-delta T cells from blood. The receptors were gathered from a pool of human donors (malaria-infected and uninfected, not separated).

As to this clone: TCRdb's protein for this DNA is that of a much larger clone and differs from the translation at residue 6, likely a read error; the protein shown is the DNA translation. The V call is TRDV1, the J call TRDJ1; 10 bases line up with TRDD3. This CDR3 is 24 amino acids long. Trimming took 2 bases from V and 2 from J; bases not matched to a gene: 29. The germline V gene has CDR1 TSWWSYY and CDR2 QGS. The DNA for the CDR3 is TGTGCTCTTGGGGAAGGAGTATGGCCTACCGGGGGATACGCCAGGGAAGGAAGGACCGATAAACTCATCTTT. Amino acids: CALGEGVWPTGGYAREGRTDKLIF.

As for this clone: TCRdb shows a much larger clone's protein in place of this DNA's translation, and the two differ at residue 7, likely through a read error; the protein shown is translated from the DNA. V gene TRDV3 combines with J gene TRDJ1, with D possibly TRDD2 on 9 matching bases. CDR1 is TVYSNPD and CDR2 is GDNSRS in the germline V gene (reference sequence). Trimming took 4 bases from V and 0 from J, leaving 33 bases between them. The CDR3 covers 20 residues. CDR3 in DNA: TGTGCCTCCCTTCCTACGGTGCCTGCTGGGGGACCCAACCACACCGATAAACTCATCTTT. Its protein is CASLPTVPAGGPNHTDKLIF.

The sample holds many counts of this clone. The protein held in TCRdb is that of a much larger clone and does not match this DNA's translation at residue 10, likely because of a read error; the protein shown is translated from the DNA. The chain combines TRDV3 with TRDJ1; TRDD3 agrees at 9 bases. V gave up 2 bases and J gave up 2 bases; unmatched junction bases: 12. CDR3 length: 16 residues. Germline-derived CDR1 and CDR2 are TVYSNPD and GDNSRS (reference sequence). The CDR3 nucleotides read TGTGCCTTTTTTATGACTCTACTGGGGGAGACCGATAAACTCATCTTT. Translated, it gives CAFFMTLLGETDKLIF.

Comment on this clone: TCRdb assigns this DNA the protein of a much larger clone, which departs from its translation at residue 13; this likely reflects a read error, and the protein shown comes from translating the DNA. The chain uses TRDV1 and TRDJ1; 9 bases are shared with TRDD3. The CDR3 has 18 amino acids. Per the germline V gene, CDR1 is TSWWSYY and CDR2 is QGS. The V gene end was trimmed by 4 bases and the J gene end by 4 bases; junction bases not matched to a gene: 16. This chain's CDR3 is CALGGRGWGITNIDKLIF. DNA of the CDR3: TGTGCTCTTGGGGGGAGAGGGTGGGGGATAACAAACATCGATAAACTCATCTTT.